The 20 T cell receptor beta chains given below trace back to one sample, sequenced in a study of cytomegalovirus exposure and HLA in healthy donors. PCR involved 60 Vbeta and 13 Jbeta primers. Profiling relied on immunoSEQ multiplex PCR, and the TCRdb table lists in-frame clones only, not all of them. Its table records approximately 120,000 clones. Sequencing input: PBMCs. The origin of the receptors is a man aged 18 to 29 in good health and CMV-seronegative.

Comment on this clone: Its ends do not fully match the called genes, so a read error is possible. The chain couples TRBV7-7 to TRBJ2-5, with TRBD2 as a possible D gene (5 bases). This CDR3 is built from 14 residues. CDR1 and CDR2 from the germline V gene are SSHAT and FNYEAQ (reference sequence). CDR3 amino acids: CASSLVASFETQYF. Here the CDR3 DNA reads TGTGCTAGCAGCTTAGTTGCTAGCTTCGAGACCCAGTACTTC. Supplemented by reference TRBV7-7 and TRBJ2-5, the full variable domain reads GAGVSQSPRYKVTKRGQDVTLRCDPISSHATLYWYQQALGQGPEFLTYFNYEAQPDKSGLPSDRFSAERPEGSISTLTIQRTEQRDSAMYRCASSLVASFETQYFGPGTRLLVL.

A note on this clone: The identical CDR3 is also encoded by other nucleotide sequences in the sample. This chain connects TRBV29-1 to TRBJ1-2; tentative D call: TRBD1 (6 bases). This CDR3 region has 14 residues. The germline V and J ends were trimmed by 6 bases and 0 bases, with 14 bases remaining between them. Germline CDR1 is SQVTM and CDR2 is ANQGSEA. As DNA, the CDR3 is TGCAGCGTACCTCCAGACAGGTCTAACTATGGCTACACCTTC. The encoded protein is CSVPPDRSNYGYTF.

The chain employs TRBV7-2 and TRBJ2-7; D possibly corresponds to TRBD2 (6 bases). V was clipped by 4 bases and J by 3 bases, with 16 bases between them. The germline CDR1 and CDR2 sequences are SGHTA and FQGNSA. CDR3 length equals 15 residues. CDR3 in amino acids: CASSSYREAGYEQYF. DNA of the CDR3: TGTGCCAGCAGCTCGTACCGAGAAGCGGGCTACGAGCAGTACTTC.

The V and J genes are TRBV13 and TRBJ1-6; 7 bases align to TRBD1. The germline V gene has CDR1 PRHDT and CDR2 FYEKMQ (reference sequence). The CDR3 runs 13 residues. V shed 5 bases, J shed 9 bases, and the junction held 4 bases outside the gene matches. The CDR3 DNA reads as TGTGCCAGCAGCGAAACAGGGGCTTCACCCCTCCACTTT. It encodes CASSETGASPLHF.

CDR3 loop: CASSLREGSYGYTF. CDR3 in DNA: TGCGCCAGCAGCCTCCGGGAGGGCAGCTATGGCTACACCTTC. The chain is built from TRBV4-1 and TRBJ1-2; D is unclear. This CDR3 contains 14 residues. Deletions cut 4 bases from V and 4 bases from J, with 13 bases between. The germline CDR1 and CDR2 sequences are MGHRA and YSYEKL.

The chain is built from TRBV10-3 and TRBJ2-3, with D tentatively TRBD2 (5 bases). Trimming stripped 6 bases from V and 0 bases from J, with 10 bases between. CDR1 and CDR2 from the germline V gene are ENHRY and SYGVKD. The CDR3 is 14 residues long. CDR3 loop: CAISPPGSTDTQYF. The CDR3, as DNA: TGTGCCATCAGCCCCCCGGGGAGCACAGATACGCAGTATTTT.

V usage is TRBV11-2 and J usage is TRBJ2-7, with D possibly matching TRBD1 (5 bases). CDR1 is SGHAT, CDR2 FQNNGV, per germline. The V and J ends lost 5 bases and 0 bases respectively, with 14 bases between them. The CDR3 consists of 15 residues. CDR3 DNA sequence: TGTGCCAGCAGCCCCGCCCAGGGCATCTCCTACGAGCAGTACTTC. This codes for CASSPAQGISYEQYF.

V gene TRBV6-5 combines with J gene TRBJ1-1; the D is unclear. V lost 1 base to trimming and J lost 0 bases, with 9 bases between them. The CDR3 is 15 amino acids. Germline V gene sequence: CDR1 MNHEY, CDR2 SVGAGI. The CDR3 loop reads CASSYFTAMNTEAFF. CDR3 bases: TGTGCCAGCAGTTACTTCACAGCCATGAACACTGAAGCTTTCTTT.

This chain uses TRBV27 with TRBJ1-4, with D possibly TRBD1 on 6 matching bases. CDR3 length: 17 amino acids. Per germline, CDR1 MNHEY and CDR2 SMNVEV (reference sequence). V was shortened by 4 bases and J by 5 bases, with 20 bases between the two germline ends. This chain's CDR3 is CASSWDTRPGGNEKLFF. In DNA, the CDR3 is TGTGCCAGCAGTTGGGACACTAGGCCCGGGGGGAATGAAAAACTGTTTTTT.

This chain connects TRBV5-6 to TRBJ2-7, with 10 nucleotides matching TRBD1. CDR3 length equals 15 residues. Germline V gives CDR1 SGHDT, CDR2 YYEEEE. The ends lost 4 bases at V and 7 bases at J; junction bases unmatched: 11. CDR3 nucleotide sequence: TGTGCCAGCAGCCTACCGCGTGGGACAGGGGTGGAGCAGTACTTC. Protein: CASSLPRGTGVEQYF.

The rearrangement uses TRBV13 and TRBJ2-3; TRBD2 might be the D (5 bases). V was trimmed by 8 bases and J by 1 base, leaving 13 bases between them. This CDR3 is built from 14 residues. Germline loops: CDR1 PRHDT, CDR2 FYEKMQ (reference sequence). CDR3 protein: CASLDLAGTDTQYF. DNA of the CDR3: TGTGCCAGCCTGGACTTAGCAGGCACAGATACGCAGTATTTT.

The rearrangement links TRBV4-1 to TRBJ2-7; TRBD2 might be the D (5 bases). V dropped 7 bases and J dropped 6 bases, with 16 bases sitting between them. Germline CDR1 MGHRA, CDR2 YSYEKL. CDR3 length: 13 amino acids. As DNA, the CDR3 is TGCGCCAGCACTCGCGAGGGCTACCGCGAGCAGTACTTC. Residues: CASTREGYREQYF.

CDR3 sequence: CASSASQAQETQYF. The CDR3 nucleotides read TGTGCCAGCAGCGCTTCACAGGCCCAAGAGACCCAGTACTTC. The V call is TRBV9, the J call TRBJ2-5; D is possibly TRBD1 (5 bases). Germline-derived CDR1 and CDR2 are SGDLS and YYNGEE. V was clipped by 3 bases and J by 1 base, with 10 bases between them. CDR3 length: 14 amino acids.

The DNA for the CDR3 is TGTGCCAGCAGTGACACCCCAGGGGACACCATATATTTT. As protein: CASSDTPGDTIYF. V is TRBV6-4 and J is TRBJ1-3, with D perhaps TRBD1 (6 bases). CDR1 is MRHNA and CDR2 is SNTAGT in the germline V gene. The ends were cut back, 2 bases at V and 8 bases at J, with 10 bases in the middle. This CDR3 is built from 13 residues.

CDR3 DNA: TGTGCCAGCTCACCACTCAGGAGAGCGGGAGGGGTGGATACGCAGTATTTT. Amino acids: CASSPLRRAGGVDTQYF. The chain couples TRBV18 to TRBJ2-3; 10 bases align to TRBD2. The CDR3 runs 17 residues. The V gene's germline CDR1 is KGHSH and CDR2 LQKENI. The V gene end was trimmed by 1 base and the J gene end by 6 bases; junction bases not matched to a gene: 10.

The chain links TRBV7-9 to TRBJ2-5; D is unclear. V was clipped by 4 bases and J by 4 bases, with 10 bases between them. This CDR3 is 13 amino acids long. Germline V lookup: CDR1 SEHNR, CDR2 FQNEAQ (reference sequence). The CDR3 DNA reads TGTGCCAGCAGCTCCGACACGCGAGAGACCCAGTACTTC. Residues: CASSSDTRETQYF.

The gene calls are TRBV29-1 and TRBJ1-2; the match to TRBD1 covers 8 bases. V shed 1 base, J shed 1 base, and the junction held 2 bases outside the gene matches. There are 14 residues in the CDR3. Germline lookup yields CDR1 SQVTM and CDR2 ANQGSEA. The CDR3 bases are TGCAGCGTTGAAGGACAGGGGCTTAACTATGGCTACACCTTC. As protein: CSVEGQGLNYGYTF.

This chain links TRBV6-5 with TRBJ1-4; 7 bases align to TRBD1. The CDR3 has 15 residues. Germline assignment: CDR1 MNHEY and CDR2 SVGAGI. V was pared by 2 bases and J by 5 bases, with 5 bases of the junction left unmatched. DNA of the CDR3: TGTGCCAGCAGTTACAGACAGGGACGGAATGAAAAACTGTTTTTT. Encoded protein: CASSYRQGRNEKLFF.

The rearrangement uses TRBV7-9 and TRBJ2-5; 8 nucleotides line up with TRBD2. CDR3 length: 14 amino acids. J lost 5 bases, V lost 3 bases, and 5 bases had no gene match. Germline CDR1 is SEHNR and CDR2 is FQNEAQ (reference sequence). CDR3 nucleotide sequence: TGTGCCAGCAGCTTTTCGGGGGGGCCGGAGACCCAGTACTTC. It specifies CASSFSGGPETQYF.

The J gene is TRBJ2-3, the V gene TRBV6-5; 7 bases map to TRBD2. The CDR3 is 14 residues long. With 5 bases clipped from V and 9 bases from J, the junction kept 11 bases outside the gene matches. CDR1 and CDR2 (germline): MNHEY, SVGAGI. This CDR3 reads CASSPGWDYVTQYF. The CDR3, as DNA: TGTGCCAGCAGTCCGGGCTGGGACTATGTGACGCAGTATTTT.